Shown below are 7 T cell receptor beta chains from a single sample sequenced in a study of control samples from healthy donors and cancer patients. Here immunoSEQ multiplex PCR was the method, and the copy in TCRdb shows in-frame clones only, minus some. The sample contains 120,000 or so clones, more than 85% of which appear only once. The sequenced material came from blood. Every receptor here comes from a woman under 30 in good health.

In this sample, this clone turned up a few times. CDR3 protein: CASSLISSYNSPLHF. In nucleotides, the CDR3 is TGTGCCAGCAGCTTAATCAGCTCCTATAATTCACCCCTCCACTTT. V is TRBV7-2 and J is TRBJ1-6, with D unresolved. V lost 2 bases, J lost 0 bases, and 5 bases lay in between. The length of the CDR3 is 15 residues. The germline V gene has CDR1 SGHTA and CDR2 FQGNSA.

This clone was recorded once. This sequence joins TRBV18 and TRBJ1-1; unclear D gene. This CDR3 region has 14 residues. Trimming pared 4 bases from V and 1 base from J, leaving 10 bases between. In germline, CDR1 is KGHSH, CDR2 LQKENI. CDR3 in amino acids: CASSQTQTNTEAFF. The CDR3 DNA is TGTGCCAGCTCACAGACACAGACGAACACTGAAGCTTTCTTT.

This clone was seen a single time. The chain carries TRBV24-1 and TRBJ2-3; D not certain. V shed 3 bases and J shed 3 bases, with 9 bases lying between them. CDR3 length: 14 residues. Germline values: CDR1 KGHDR, CDR2 SFDVKD. The CDR3 spells CATSDQLSTDTQYF. CDR3 DNA sequence: TGTGCCACCAGTGATCAGCTGAGTACAGATACGCAGTATTTT.

V gene TRBV25-1 combines with J gene TRBJ1-2, with TRBD1 matching over 11 bases. The ends lost 6 bases at V and 5 bases at J; junction bases unmatched: 11. The CDR3 runs 16 residues. Germline CDR1 and CDR2: MGHDK and SYGVNS. CDR3 DNA sequence: TGTGCCAGCAGAGGACAGGGGGCGGGGAGGGGGTATGGCTACACCTTC. Its translation: CASRGQGAGRGYGYTF.

The chain carries TRBV7-9 and TRBJ2-5; D unresolved. V shed 5 bases and J shed 2 bases, with 9 bases lying between them. Germline assignment: CDR1 SEHNR and CDR2 FQNEAQ (reference sequence). This CDR3 has 13 amino acids. As DNA, the CDR3 is TGTGCCAGCAGCAGAGGCGGTCAAGAGACCCAGTACTTC. It encodes CASSRGGQETQYF. Together with reference TRBV7-9 and TRBJ2-5, the CDR3 gives the full variable domain: DTGVSQNPRHKITKRGQNVTFRCDPISEHNRLYWYRQTLGQGPEFLTYFQNEAQLEKSRLLSDRFSAERPKGSFSTLEIQRTEQGDSAMYLCASSRGGQETQYFGPGTRLLVL.

V usage is TRBV4-1 and J usage is TRBJ2-7, with D possibly being TRBD1 or TRBD2 (5 bases each). The CDR3 runs to 16 residues. Germline values: CDR1 MGHRA, CDR2 YSYEKL. The germline V and J ends were trimmed by 1 base and 2 bases, with 15 bases remaining between them. In DNA, the CDR3 is TGCGCCAGCAGCCAAGCCGGGGCGGGCAGCCCCTACGAGCAGTACTTC. Translation: CASSQAGAGSPYEQYF.

The CDR3 here is CASSQVWVGEKAYEQYF. Here the CDR3 DNA reads TGCGCCAGCAGCCAAGTTTGGGTGGGGGAGAAGGCCTACGAGCAGTACTTC. The rearrangement uses TRBV4-3 and TRBJ2-7, with D tentatively TRBD1 or TRBD2 (5 bases each). With 1 base removed from V and 2 bases from J, the gap between germline ends came to 18 bases. CDR1 LGHNA and CDR2 YSLEER come from the germline V gene. The CDR3 totals 17 residues.